The entry that follows covers one T cell receptor beta chain sequence. Sequencing used immunoSEQ multiplex PCR; TCRdb keeps in-frame clones, though not all of them. Of 140,000 or so clones listed, around 84% are singletons. This sample is part of a study of blood T cell repertoires in COVID-19. Study summary: Acute-phase and convalescent COVID-19 samples originated in the United States, Italy and Spain.

The length of the CDR3 is 14 residues. Germline V lookup: CDR1 ENHRY, CDR2 SYGVKD. Germline trimming cut 10 bases from V and 6 bases from J; bases unmatched to any gene: 9. The rearrangement joins TRBV10-3 to TRBJ2-2; 9 bases agree with TRBD1. The receptor comes from a human donor with acute or convalescent COVID-19. The donor label of this sample is uncertain. The specimen sequenced was peripheral blood. CDR3 sequence reads: CATEDRGTAGELFF. CDR3 DNA sequence: TGTGCCACGGAGGACAGGGGAACGGCCGGGGAGCTGTTTTTT.